Listed below are T cell receptor beta chains from one sample, sequenced in a study of beta chain features in type 1 diabetes. TCRdb's table, derived via immunoSEQ multiplex PCR, lists solely in-frame clones and lacks some. The sample has 400,000 to 550,000 clones, around 10% seen once. The sample was naive CD4+ T cells from blood. These receptor sequences come from a woman aged 18-29 years in good health. CDR3s include the opening cysteine and the closing phenylalanine or tryptophan. A D gene is named only where the DNA matches it firmly. A row's size may be missing; if present it is once, few, many or a size class.

D gene,J gene,V gene,clone size,CDR3 DNA,CDR3 protein
.,TRBJ1-4,TRBV7-8,.,TGTGCCAGCAGCTTTATGCGGGTCCCCCATCGAGAAAAACTGTTTTTT,CASSFMRVPHREKLFF
.,TRBJ1-5,TRBV15,few,TGTGCCACCAGCAGAGATTCAGTTTTTGGGGGCAATCAGCCCCAGCATTTT,CATSRDSVFGGNQPQHF
TRBD1,TRBJ1-5,TRBV7-9,.,TGTGCCAGCAGCTACGGGACAGGGGGCGGGCAGCCCCAGCATTTT,CASSYGTGGGQPQHF
.,TRBJ2-5,TRBV18,.,TGTGCCAGCTCAGCAAATCAGGGCCCGGGGGCCCAAGAGACCCAGTACTTC,CASSANQGPGAQETQYF
TRBD1,TRBJ2-7,TRBV29-1,.,TGCAGCGGCGACAGGGAAGGGGGACGGGGATACGAGCAGTACTTC,CSGDREGGRGYEQYF
TRBD1,TRBJ2-2,TRBV7-3,.,TGTGCCAGCAGCTCCGCGGACAGGGTAAACACCGGGGAGCTGTTTTTT,CASSSADRVNTGELFF
.,TRBJ2-1,TRBV25-1,.,TGTGCCAGCAGACTACAGGAGGGACAGTTCTTC,CASRLQEGQFF
.,TRBJ1-1,TRBV9,few,TGTGCCAGCAGCGTGAAACCGAACACTGAAGCTTTCTTT,CASSVKPNTEAFF
TRBD1,TRBJ2-5,TRBV29-1,few,TGCAGCGTTGAAGTGGGGACAGCCAAAGAGACCCAGTACTTC,CSVEVGTAKETQYF
.,TRBJ2-3,TRBV18,few,TGTGCCAGCTCACCACTTCCAGCTCGCACAGATACGCAGTATTTT,CASSPLPARTDTQYF
TRBD1,TRBJ1-6,TRBV7-6,few,TGTGCCAGCAGCAAACCCCCGGGACAGGGGAATTCACCCCTCCACTTT,CASSKPPGQGNSPLHF
.,TRBJ2-3,TRBV4-1,few,TGCGCCAGCAGCCAATTCCTAGTCGGAGATACGCAGTATTTT,CASSQFLVGDTQYF
.,TRBJ2-4,TRBV5-1,once,TGCGCCAGCAGCCGTGACGGAGGGCCTCCCCAAAACATTCAGTACTTC,CASSRDGGPPQNIQYF
TRBD2,TRBJ2-7,TRBV9,.,TGTGCCAGCAGCGTAGGGACTAGCGGCTACGAGCAGTACTTC,CASSVGTSGYEQYF
.,TRBJ2-7,TRBV7-9,.,TGTGCCAGCAGCTTAAGCCGGGGGTACGAGCAGTACTTC,CASSLSRGYEQYF
TRBD1,TRBJ2-1,TRBV5-1,few,TGCGCCAGCAGCGCCCGGGACAGGGCTTCGGGTGAGCAGTTCTTC,CASSARDRASGEQFF
.,TRBJ2-3,TRBV5-1,.,TGCGCCAGCAGCTTGGGTGAGGTCAGCACAGATACGCAGTATTTT,CASSLGEVSTDTQYF
.,TRBJ1-1,TRBV7-9,.,TGTGCCAGCAGCCCCTGGGACGTGAACACTGAAGCTTTCTTT,CASSPWDVNTEAFF
TRBD2,TRBJ2-5,TRBV7-2,few,TGTGCCAGCAGCCCCGGGACTAGCGGACAAGAGACCCAGTACTTC,CASSPGTSGQETQYF
.,TRBJ2-3,TRBV7-2,few,TGTGCCAGCAGCTTGGGGGGATCAGATACGCAGTATTTT,CASSLGGSDTQYF
.,TRBJ2-2,TRBV4-3,.,TGCGCCAGCAGCCAAGATGTAGGGAAGGGCCCCACCGGGGAGCTGTTTTTT,CASSQDVGKGPTGELFF